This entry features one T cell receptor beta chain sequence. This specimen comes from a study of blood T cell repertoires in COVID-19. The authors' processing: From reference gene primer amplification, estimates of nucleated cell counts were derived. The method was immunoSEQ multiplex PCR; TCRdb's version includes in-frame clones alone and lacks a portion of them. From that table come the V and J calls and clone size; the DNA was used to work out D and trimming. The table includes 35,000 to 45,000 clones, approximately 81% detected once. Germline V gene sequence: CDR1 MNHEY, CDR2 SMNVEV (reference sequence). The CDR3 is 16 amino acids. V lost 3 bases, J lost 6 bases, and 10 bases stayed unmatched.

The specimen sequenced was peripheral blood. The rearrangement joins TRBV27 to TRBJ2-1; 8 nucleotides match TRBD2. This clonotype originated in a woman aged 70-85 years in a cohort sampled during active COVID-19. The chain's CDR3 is CASSFQGGRSGNEQFF. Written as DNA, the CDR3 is TGTGCCAGCAGTTTCCAGGGCGGGAGGAGCGGCAATGAGCAGTTCTTC.